This T cell receptor beta chain was captured by sequencing in a study of T cell repertoires in cytomegalovirus infection. Study information: Indications of both CMV infection and matching HLA type were provided by public TCR beta signatures.

Concerning this clonotype itself: Its antigen is unknown.

One entry per CDR3 protein, called by TCRdb with MiXCR from the reads. The sample holds 120,000 to 150,000 distinct CDR3 sequences, about 6.1% seen once. Notes on the study in general: Ex vivo responses were dominated by HLA-C-restricted CMV-specific TCR beta clonotypes. CMV carriers having the relevant HLA were flagged by cumulative public TCR beta family frequency.

Trimming took 2 bases from V and 7 from J, leaving 14 bases between them. Germline V gives CDR1 MDHEN, CDR2 SYDVKM. The CDR3 has 14 amino acids. The receptor was isolated from a human donor in good health (CMV status not recorded). Some clones in this sample may be carry-over from other donors' samples. The chain couples TRBV28 to TRBJ1-2, with D possibly TRBD1 on 6 matching bases. The sample comprised PBMCs. DNA of the CDR3: TGTGCCAGCAGTTTACAGGTGCAGGGGTTTGGCTACACCTTC. The encoded protein is CASSLQVQGFGYTF.